This T cell receptor beta chain appears in the sequencing data of a study of regulatory and conventional T cells in breast cancer. This clonotype was observed a few times. V gave up 5 bases and J gave up 2 bases; unmatched junction bases: 9. The CDR3 has 15 amino acids. TCRdb re-called the PCR reads with MiXCR, one entry per CDR3 protein. The sample consists of 9,500 to 13,000 distinct CDR3 sequences, about 35% of them appearing once. This receptor was obtained from a male donor in good health. The chain combines TRBV12-3 or TRBV12-4 with TRBJ2-7; 7 bases align to TRBD1. Material for sequencing was conventional T cells from blood. CDR3 loop: CASSTHRGNPYEQYF. In DNA, the CDR3 is TGTGCCAGCAGTACCCACAGGGGCAATCCCTACGAGCAGTACTTC.